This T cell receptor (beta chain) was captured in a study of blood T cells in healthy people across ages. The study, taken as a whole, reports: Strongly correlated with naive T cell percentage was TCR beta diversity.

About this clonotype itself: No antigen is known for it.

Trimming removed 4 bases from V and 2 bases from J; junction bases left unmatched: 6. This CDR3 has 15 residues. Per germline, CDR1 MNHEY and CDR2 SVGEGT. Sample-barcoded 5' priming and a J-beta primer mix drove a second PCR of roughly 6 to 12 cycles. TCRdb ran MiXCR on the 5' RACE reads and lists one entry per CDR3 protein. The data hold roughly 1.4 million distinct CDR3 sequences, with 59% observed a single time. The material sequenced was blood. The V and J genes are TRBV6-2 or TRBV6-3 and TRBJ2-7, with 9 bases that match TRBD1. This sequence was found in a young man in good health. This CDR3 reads CASSSGQGYTYEQYF. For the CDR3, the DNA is TGTGCCAGCAGTTCGGGACAGGGCTATACCTACGAGCAGTACTTC.